The source of this T cell receptor beta chain is a study of cytomegalovirus exposure and HLA in healthy donors. Points from the study as a whole: An apparent linkage of common viral pathogens to several of the most significant clusters emerged in a later analysis. The availability of immune exposure information extended only to CMV serostatus. Among TCR beta chains of equal frequency, HLA-associated ones were more clonally expanded in a later analysis.

Amplification used 60 Vbeta primers and 13 Jbeta primers. Profiling relied on immunoSEQ multiplex PCR, and the TCRdb table lists in-frame clones only, not all of them. The table shows about 140,000 clones, with about 80% occurring only once. As to this clone: The antigen is unknown.

All donors participated as healthy donors of bone marrow. This CDR3 contains 15 residues. Trimming pared 1 base from V and 0 bases from J, leaving 4 bases between. CDR1 and CDR2 from the germline V gene are MNHNS and SASEGT. The sample consisted of PBMCs. This receptor was taken from a woman under 30 in good health and CMV-seropositive. The chain links TRBV6-1 to TRBJ2-6; no clear D. CDR3 amino acids: CASSEDSSGANVLTF. In DNA, the CDR3 is TGTGCCAGCAGTGAAGACAGCTCTGGGGCCAACGTCCTGACTTTC.